Reported below is one T cell receptor beta chain. Its antigen is currently unknown. These data come from a study of cytomegalovirus exposure and HLA in healthy donors. Whole-study findings and limits: The authors later linked a missense DCLRE1C variant to TCR beta V- and J-gene trimming.

Use of 60 Vbeta and 13 Jbeta primers characterized the PCR. The data were produced by immunoSEQ multiplex PCR, yet TCRdb's version contains in-frame clones alone and is incomplete. This sample has roughly 150,000 clones, with about 75% found just once. Sequencing was performed on PBMCs. This clonotype was sampled from a male donor in good health and CMV-seronegative.

CDR3 DNA sequence: TGCGCCAGCAGCGCCGGAACAGGGGGCTACGAGCAGTACTTC. Amino acids: CASSAGTGGYEQYF. The chain employs TRBV5-1 and TRBJ2-7, with 8 bases identical to TRBD1. Germline V CDR1 and CDR2: SGHRS, YFSETQ. V was clipped by 4 bases and J by 3 bases; unmatched bases: 6. There are 14 residues in the CDR3.